This T cell receptor beta chain was recorded in a study of PD-L1 blockade in urothelial cancer. Study overall: Samples of blood were analyzed 3 weeks (second dose) and 6 weeks after treatment start.

CDR1 and CDR2 from the germline V gene are MNHEY and SMNVEV (reference sequence). The V and J ends lost 5 bases and 0 bases respectively, with 13 bases between them. This CDR3 region has 16 residues. Time point: pretreatment peripheral blood. Patient sample counts ranged from 1 to 8, pretreatment and on-treatment. This clone appeared once. Only in-frame clones appear in the TCRdb table, and some are missing; sequencing was by immunoSEQ multiplex PCR. This table has more than 35,000 clones, over 80% appearing once. The specimen was PBMCs, collected around atezolizumab (anti-PD-L1) treatment. This TCR derives from a man of 80 years or more with urothelial cancer. This chain joins TRBV27 and TRBJ2-2; D is perhaps TRBD2 (5 bases). The CDR3 DNA is TGTGCCAGCAGTGGGGAGAGGCTTACGAACACCGGGGAGCTGTTTTTT. Protein sequence: CASSGERLTNTGELFF.